A selection of T cell receptor beta chains follows, all from one sample in a study of blood T cell repertoires in COVID-19. This table comes from immunoSEQ multiplex PCR, and its TCRdb copy is limited to in-frame clones, with some not included. Of 170,000 or so clones listed, roughly 80% are singletons. Sequenced input: peripheral blood. These receptors were collected from a human donor in a cohort sampled during active COVID-19. CDR3s include the opening cysteine and the closing phenylalanine or tryptophan. The D gene is left open where the match is weak. Only some rows state a clone size, as once, few, many or a class for expanded clones.

j_gene	d_gene	abundance	v_gene	CDR3aa	CDR3nt
TRBJ2-7	TRBD2	NA	TRBV7-2	CASSPGTSALYEQYF	TGTGCCAGCAGCCCAGGGACTAGCGCTCTCTACGAGCAGTACTTC
TRBJ2-7	TRBD2	few	TRBV6-6	CASSSGGHYEQYF	TGTGCCAGCAGTTCGGGGGGGCACTACGAGCAGTACTTC
TRBJ2-6	NA	NA	TRBV18	CASSPREGASGANVLTF	TGTGCCAGCTCACCACGGGAAGGGGCCTCTGGGGCCAACGTCCTGACTTTC
TRBJ2-7	NA	NA	TRBV9	CASGRGASYEQYF	TGTGCCAGCGGCAGGGGGGCCTCCTACGAGCAGTACTTC
TRBJ2-7	TRBD2	NA	TRBV5-5	CASSWGGTSGSNEQYF	TGTGCCAGCAGCTGGGGCGGGACTAGCGGGAGCAACGAGCAGTACTTC
TRBJ2-7	NA	NA	TRBV27	CASSLGTGYYEQYF	TGTGCCAGCAGTTTGGGCACCGGCTACTACGAGCAGTACTTC
TRBJ1-1	NA	NA	TRBV18	CASSLGSGNTEAFF	TGTGCCAGCTCCCTAGGTTCCGGAAACACTGAAGCTTTCTTT
TRBJ1-1	TRBD1	NA	TRBV5-1	CASSPGTVPWNTEAFF	TGCGCCAGCAGCCCGGGGACAGTTCCCTGGAACACTGAAGCTTTCTTT
TRBJ2-3	TRBD2	NA	TRBV2	CASSEALLAGDTQYF	TGTGCCAGCAGTGAAGCGCTGCTAGCGGGGGATACGCAGTATTTT
TRBJ2-3	TRBD1	NA	TRBV27	CASSSLGQGVPDTQYF	TGTGCCAGCAGCTCCCTGGGACAGGGAGTCCCAGATACGCAGTATTTT
TRBJ1-2	TRBD1	NA	TRBV5-1	CASSSTGGAGYGYTF	TGCGCCAGCAGCTCGACAGGGGGCGCCGGCTATGGCTACACCTTC
TRBJ2-1	TRBD2	NA	TRBV10-1	CASSPLAGATSLSYNEQFF	TGCGCCAGCAGTCCCCTAGCGGGAGCGACAAGTCTATCCTACAATGAGCAGTTCTTC
TRBJ2-1	TRBD2	NA	TRBV5-4	CASSGTSGTSLNEQFF	TGTGCCAGCAGCGGGACTAGCGGCACGTCCCTCAATGAGCAGTTCTTC
TRBJ2-7	NA	NA	TRBV12-5	CASGLVGGLEQYF	TGTGCTAGTGGTTTGGTAGGAGGGCTCGAGCAGTACTTC
TRBJ1-5	TRBD1	NA	TRBV27	CASSTQTGNQPQHF	TGTGCCAGCAGTACTCAGACAGGGAACCAGCCCCAGCATTTT
TRBJ2-7	NA	NA	TRBV5-4	CASSSWGVYEQYF	TGTGCCAGCAGCTCGTGGGGCGTCTACGAGCAGTACTTC
TRBJ1-2	NA	once	TRBV6-5	CASTTETANYGYTF	TGTGCCAGCACCACTGAGACAGCTAACTATGGCTACACCTTC
TRBJ2-1	NA	NA	TRBV6-5	CASSSGKLGDNEQFF	TGTGCCAGCAGTTCCGGAAAGTTAGGGGACAATGAGCAGTTCTTC
TRBJ2-7	NA	few	TRBV6-2/TRBV6-3	CASSYPKQGVSYEQYF	TGTGCCAGCAGTTACCCGAAACAGGGTGTAAGCTACGAGCAGTACTTC
TRBJ2-7	TRBD1	NA	TRBV11-2	CASSFRDRGFPPAYEQYF	TGTGCCAGCAGCTTCCGGGACAGGGGTTTCCCACCGGCCTACGAGCAGTACTTC
TRBJ2-7	TRBD2	few	TRBV28	CASSYRGTSGNEQYF	TGTGCCAGCAGTTATAGGGGGACTAGCGGGAACGAGCAGTACTTC
TRBJ2-3	NA	once	TRBV18	CASSPPTASTDTQYF	TGTGCCAGCTCACCACCGACTGCTAGCACAGATACGCAGTATTTT
TRBJ1-6	NA	NA	TRBV9	CASSSGEINSPLHF	TGTGCCAGCAGCTCAGGGGAGATTAATTCACCCCTCCACTTT
TRBJ2-7	TRBD1	NA	TRBV6-2/TRBV6-3	CASSGTGYFKQYF	TGTGCCAGCAGCGGGACAGGGTATTTCAAGCAGTACTTC
TRBJ2-5	NA	NA	TRBV12-3/TRBV12-4	CASSPTLAETQYF	TGTGCCAGCAGTCCAACCCTAGCTGAGACCCAGTACTTC
TRBJ1-1	NA	NA	TRBV21-1	CASSKGATGITNTEAFF	TGTGCCAGCAGCAAAGGGGCGACAGGGATTACAAACACTGAAGCTTTCTTT
TRBJ1-4	TRBD1	NA	TRBV28	CASSFRQGAGEKLFF	TGTGCCAGCAGTTTCAGACAGGGGGCCGGGGAAAAACTGTTTTTT
TRBJ1-4	NA	NA	TRBV24-1	CATSDPGPTNEKLFF	TGTGCCACCAGCGATCCGGGTCCGACTAATGAAAAACTGTTTTTT
TRBJ1-6	TRBD1	NA	TRBV5-1	CASSVMGTGINSPLHF	TGCGCCAGCAGCGTGATGGGGACAGGGATTAATTCACCCCTCCACTTT
TRBJ2-7	NA	NA	TRBV29-1	CSGGSGVEQYF	TGCAGCGGGGGGTCCGGGGTTGAGCAGTACTTC
TRBJ2-2	TRBD1	few	TRBV6-2/TRBV6-3	CASSPGTDTGELFF	TGTGCCAGCAGTCCCGGGACAGACACCGGGGAGCTGTTTTTT
TRBJ2-5	NA	NA	TRBV6-5	CASSYSRVGQETQYF	TGTGCCAGCAGTTACTCGAGGGTAGGACAAGAGACCCAGTACTTC
TRBJ2-1	TRBD1	NA	TRBV6-2/TRBV6-3	CASRYRRTGTRDEQFF	TGTGCCAGCAGATACCGAAGGACAGGGACTCGGGATGAGCAGTTCTTC
TRBJ1-5	NA	NA	TRBV6-2/TRBV6-3	CASSYASGNQPQHF	TGTGCCAGCAGTTACGCATCAGGGAATCAGCCCCAGCATTTT
TRBJ2-7	TRBD2	once	TRBV12-5	CASGFGTSGDSTYEQYF	TGTGCTAGTGGTTTCGGGACTAGCGGGGACTCCACCTACGAGCAGTACTTC
TRBJ2-7	TRBD2	NA	TRBV27	CASGSGSRYEQYF	TGTGCCAGCGGGAGCGGGAGTCGGTACGAGCAGTACTTC
TRBJ1-1	NA	NA	TRBV28	CASSLGTGSTEAFF	TGTGCCAGCAGTTTAGGCACAGGGAGCACTGAAGCTTTCTTT
TRBJ2-7	TRBD2	NA	TRBV6-5	CASIGLADSYEQYF	TGTGCCAGCATCGGGCTAGCGGACTCCTACGAGCAGTACTTC
TRBJ2-7	TRBD1	NA	TRBV5-1	CASSFGQGETSRIEEQYF	TGCGCCAGCAGCTTCGGACAGGGGGAGACTAGTAGGATTGAAGAGCAGTACTTC
TRBJ1-3	NA	NA	TRBV9	CASSGTSGNTIYF	TGTGCCAGCAGCGGGACATCTGGAAACACCATATATTTT
TRBJ1-1	NA	few	TRBV7-9	CASSIDTLWTEAFF	TGTGCCAGCAGCATCGACACCCTGTGGACTGAAGCTTTCTTT
TRBJ2-7	TRBD1	NA	TRBV7-2	CASSLGAQGRTGYEQYF	TGTGCCAGCAGCTTAGGGGCACAGGGGCGGACGGGCTACGAGCAGTACTTC
TRBJ1-1	NA	NA	TRBV6-1	CASSEPSHPWNTEAFF	TGTGCCAGCAGTGAACCGTCACACCCGTGGAACACTGAAGCTTTCTTT
TRBJ1-1	NA	once	TRBV6-5	CASILAGFGNTEAFF	TGTGCCAGCATCCTAGCGGGGTTTGGGAACACTGAAGCTTTCTTT
TRBJ1-5	TRBD1	few	TRBV4-1	CASSQVQGAGQPQHF	TGCGCCAGCAGCCAAGTACAGGGGGCTGGTCAGCCCCAGCATTTT
TRBJ2-3	TRBD2	NA	TRBV11-3	CASSLVGRATDTQYF	TGTGCCAGCAGCTTAGTTGGGAGGGCCACAGATACGCAGTATTTT
TRBJ2-7	TRBD1	NA	TRBV2	CASSATGAYEQYF	TGTGCCAGCAGCGCGACAGGGGCCTACGAGCAGTACTTC
TRBJ1-1	NA	NA	TRBV12-3/TRBV12-4	CASSSQGNEAFF	TGTGCCAGCAGTTCCCAGGGAAATGAAGCTTTCTTT
TRBJ1-1	NA	once	TRBV5-6	CASSFGRLNTEAFF	TGTGCCAGCAGCTTCGGCAGGTTAAACACTGAAGCTTTCTTT
TRBJ1-3	NA	NA	TRBV5-4	CASSLQASFGNTIYF	TGTGCCAGCAGCTTGCAGGCCTCCTTTGGAAACACCATATATTTT
TRBJ2-2	NA	NA	TRBV27	CASSPLGGESAGELFF	TGTGCCAGCAGTCCCCTAGGGGGAGAGTCGGCCGGGGAGCTGTTTTTT
TRBJ2-7	TRBD1	NA	TRBV11-3	CASSVGTGRDEQYF	TGTGCCAGCAGCGTGGGGACAGGGAGGGACGAGCAGTACTTC
TRBJ2-5	TRBD2	NA	TRBV4-1	CASSQDLAGVEETQYF	TGCGCCAGCAGCCAAGACCTGGCGGGAGTTGAAGAGACCCAGTACTTC
TRBJ2-7	NA	NA	TRBV10-3	CAIKEGYEQYF	TGTGCCATCAAGGAGGGCTACGAGCAGTACTTC
TRBJ2-7	TRBD2	NA	TRBV11-1	CASSRAGVSYEQYF	TGTGCCAGCAGCCGAGCGGGGGTCTCCTACGAGCAGTACTTC
TRBJ2-7	TRBD1	NA	TRBV6-6	CASSTPPGQSYEQYF	TGTGCCAGCTCCACTCCGCCGGGACAGTCCTACGAGCAGTACTTC
TRBJ2-7	NA	NA	TRBV28	CATEGGTRPYEQYF	TGTGCCACCGAGGGCGGGACCCGACCCTACGAGCAGTACTTC
TRBJ1-2	NA	once	TRBV4-2	CASSQGDTSDNYGYTF	TGTGCCAGCAGCCAAGGGGACACTTCCGATAACTATGGCTACACCTTC